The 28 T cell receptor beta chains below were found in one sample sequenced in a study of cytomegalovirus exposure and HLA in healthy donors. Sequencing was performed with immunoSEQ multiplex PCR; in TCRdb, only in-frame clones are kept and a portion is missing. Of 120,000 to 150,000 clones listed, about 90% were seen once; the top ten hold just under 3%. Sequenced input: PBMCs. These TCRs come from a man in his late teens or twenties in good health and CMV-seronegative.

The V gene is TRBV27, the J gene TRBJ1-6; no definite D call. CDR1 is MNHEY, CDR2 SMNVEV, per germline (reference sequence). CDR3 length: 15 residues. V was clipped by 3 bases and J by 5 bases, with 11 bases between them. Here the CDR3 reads CASSFAPDDNSPLHF. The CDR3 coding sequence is TGTGCCAGCAGTTTCGCTCCAGATGATAATTCACCCCTCCACTTT.

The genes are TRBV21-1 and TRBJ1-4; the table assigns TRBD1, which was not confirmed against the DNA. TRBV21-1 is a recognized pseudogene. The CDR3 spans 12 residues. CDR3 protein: CASTGTGEKLFF. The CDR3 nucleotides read TGTGCCAGCACCGGGACAGGTGAAAAACTGTTTTTT.

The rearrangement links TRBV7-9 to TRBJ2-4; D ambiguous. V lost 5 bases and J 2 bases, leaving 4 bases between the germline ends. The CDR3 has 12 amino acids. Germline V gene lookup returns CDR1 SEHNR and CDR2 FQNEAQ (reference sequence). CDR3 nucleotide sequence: TGTGCCAGCAGCCAGACCAAAAACATTCAGTACTTC. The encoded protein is CASSQTKNIQYF.

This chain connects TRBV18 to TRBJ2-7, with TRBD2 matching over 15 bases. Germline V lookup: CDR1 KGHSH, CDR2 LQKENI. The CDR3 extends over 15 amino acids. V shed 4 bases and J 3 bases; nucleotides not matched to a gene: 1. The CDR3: CASSRGLAGGYEQYF. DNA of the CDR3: TGTGCCAGCTCACGGGGACTAGCGGGAGGCTACGAGCAGTACTTC. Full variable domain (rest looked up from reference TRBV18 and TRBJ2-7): NAGVMQNPRHLVRRRGQEARLRCSPMKGHSHVYWYRQLPEEGLKFMVYLQKENIIDESGMPKERFSAEFPKEGPSILRIQQVVRGDSAAYFCASSRGLAGGYEQYFGPGTRLTVT.

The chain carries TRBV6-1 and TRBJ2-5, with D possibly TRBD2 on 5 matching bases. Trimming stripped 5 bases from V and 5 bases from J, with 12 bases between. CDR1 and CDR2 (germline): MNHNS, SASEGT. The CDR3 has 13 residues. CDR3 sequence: CASSPHRGETQYF. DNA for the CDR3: TGTGCCAGCAGTCCCCACCGGGGTGAGACCCAGTACTTC.

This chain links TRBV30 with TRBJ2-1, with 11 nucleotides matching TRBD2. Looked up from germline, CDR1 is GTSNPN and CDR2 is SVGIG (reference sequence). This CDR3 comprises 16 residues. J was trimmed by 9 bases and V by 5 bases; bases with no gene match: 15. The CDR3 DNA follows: TGTGCCTGGTCGACCCATAGCGGGAGGGCCAAAGGTGAGCAGTTCTTC. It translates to CAWSTHSGRAKGEQFF.

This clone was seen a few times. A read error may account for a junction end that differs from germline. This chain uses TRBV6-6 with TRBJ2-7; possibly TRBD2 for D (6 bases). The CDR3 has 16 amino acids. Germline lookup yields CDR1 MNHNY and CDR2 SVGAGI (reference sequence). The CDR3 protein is CASSYSNTGLPSPTSF. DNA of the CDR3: TGTGCCAGCAGTTACTCGAACACGGGACTCCCTTCTCCAACCTCCTTC.

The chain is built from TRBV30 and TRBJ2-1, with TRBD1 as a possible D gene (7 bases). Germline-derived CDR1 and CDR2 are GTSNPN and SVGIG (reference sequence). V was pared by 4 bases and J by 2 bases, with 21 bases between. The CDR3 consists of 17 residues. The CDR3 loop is CAWTEGALISPYNEQFF. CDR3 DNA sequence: TGTGCCTGGACGGAGGGGGCATTGATTTCTCCCTACAATGAGCAGTTCTTC.

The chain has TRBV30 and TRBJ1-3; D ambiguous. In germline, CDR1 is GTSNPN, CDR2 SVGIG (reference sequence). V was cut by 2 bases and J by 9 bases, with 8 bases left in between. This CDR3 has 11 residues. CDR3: CAWSREGTIYF. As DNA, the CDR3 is TGTGCCTGGAGTAGGGAGGGCACCATATATTTT.

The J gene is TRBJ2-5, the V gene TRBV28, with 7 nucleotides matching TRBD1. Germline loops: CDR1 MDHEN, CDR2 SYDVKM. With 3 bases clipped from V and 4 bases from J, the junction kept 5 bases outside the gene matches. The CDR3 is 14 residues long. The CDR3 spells CASSFQGVGETQYF. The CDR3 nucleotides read TGTGCCAGCAGTTTTCAGGGGGTGGGAGAGACCCAGTACTTC.

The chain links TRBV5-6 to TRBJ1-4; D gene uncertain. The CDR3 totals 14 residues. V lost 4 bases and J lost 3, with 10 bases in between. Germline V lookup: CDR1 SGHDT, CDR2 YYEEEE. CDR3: CASSAGNPNEKLFF. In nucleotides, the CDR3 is TGTGCCAGCAGCGCCGGGAACCCTAATGAAAAACTGTTTTTT. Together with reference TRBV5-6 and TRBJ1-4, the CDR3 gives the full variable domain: DAGVTQSPTHLIKTRGQQVTLRCSPKSGHDTVSWYQQALGQGPQFIFQYYEEEERQRGNFPDRFSGHQFPNYSSELNVNALLLGDSALYLCASSAGNPNEKLFFGSGTQLSVL.

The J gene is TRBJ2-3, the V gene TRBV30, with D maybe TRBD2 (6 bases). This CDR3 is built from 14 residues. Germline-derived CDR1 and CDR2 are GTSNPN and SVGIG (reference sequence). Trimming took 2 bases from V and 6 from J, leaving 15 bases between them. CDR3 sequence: CAWSSPGAVDTQYF. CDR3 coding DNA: TGTGCCTGGAGTTCTCCGGGAGCCGTGGATACGCAGTATTTT.

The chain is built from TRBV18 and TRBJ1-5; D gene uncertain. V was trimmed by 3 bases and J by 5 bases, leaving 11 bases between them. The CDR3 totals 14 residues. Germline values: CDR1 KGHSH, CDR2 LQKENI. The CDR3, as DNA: TGTGCCAGCTCACCTTCCAGAACAGATCAGCCCCAGCATTTT. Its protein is CASSPSRTDQPQHF.

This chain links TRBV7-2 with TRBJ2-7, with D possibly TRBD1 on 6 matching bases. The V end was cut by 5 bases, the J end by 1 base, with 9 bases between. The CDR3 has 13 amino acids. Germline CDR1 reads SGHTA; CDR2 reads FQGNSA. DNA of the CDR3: TGTGCCAGCAGCCGGACAGATTCCTACGAGCAGTACTTC. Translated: CASSRTDSYEQYF.

CDR3 residues: CASSYGTGVYNEQFF. The CDR3, as DNA: TGTGCCAGCAGTTACGGAACAGGGGTCTACAATGAGCAGTTCTTC. The chain is built from TRBV6-5 and TRBJ2-1; TRBD1 matches 7 bases. This CDR3 has 15 amino acids. CDR1 and CDR2 from the germline V gene are MNHEY and SVGAGI. The V segment lost 2 bases and the J segment 3 bases; nucleotides outside the gene matches: 4.

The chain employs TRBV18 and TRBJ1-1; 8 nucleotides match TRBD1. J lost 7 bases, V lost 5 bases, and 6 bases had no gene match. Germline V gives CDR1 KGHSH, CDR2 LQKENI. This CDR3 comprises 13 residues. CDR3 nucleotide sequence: TGTGCCAGCTCAACAGGGGGTTACGGTGAAGCTTTCTTT. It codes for CASSTGGYGEAFF.

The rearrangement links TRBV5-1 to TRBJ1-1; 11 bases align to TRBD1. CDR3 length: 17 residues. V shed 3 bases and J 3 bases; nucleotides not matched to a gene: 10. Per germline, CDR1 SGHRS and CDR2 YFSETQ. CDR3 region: CASSYRGTGGRYTEAFF. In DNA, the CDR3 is TGCGCCAGCAGCTACCGCGGGACAGGGGGAAGGTACACTGAAGCTTTCTTT.

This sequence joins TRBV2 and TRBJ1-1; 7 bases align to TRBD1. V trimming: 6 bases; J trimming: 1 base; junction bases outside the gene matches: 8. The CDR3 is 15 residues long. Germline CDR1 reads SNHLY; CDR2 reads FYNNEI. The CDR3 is CASRRTGESNTEAFF. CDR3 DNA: TGTGCCAGCAGGCGGACAGGCGAATCGAACACTGAAGCTTTCTTT.

The CDR3 protein is CASSTYAQGATGELFF. The CDR3 coding sequence is TGTGCCAGCAGCACCTACGCGCAGGGGGCGACCGGGGAGCTGTTTTTT. J is TRBJ2-2 and V is TRBV7-2; 8 nucleotides align to TRBD1. Trimming removed 5 bases from V and 5 bases from J; junction bases left unmatched: 10. This CDR3 spans 16 amino acids. Germline V gives CDR1 SGHTA, CDR2 FQGNSA.

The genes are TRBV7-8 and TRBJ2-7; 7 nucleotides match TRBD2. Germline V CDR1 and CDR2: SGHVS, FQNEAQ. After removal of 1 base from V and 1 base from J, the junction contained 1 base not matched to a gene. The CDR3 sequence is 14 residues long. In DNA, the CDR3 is TGTGCCAGCAGCTTAGGGGGGGGTTCCTACGAGCAGTACTTC. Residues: CASSLGGGSYEQYF.

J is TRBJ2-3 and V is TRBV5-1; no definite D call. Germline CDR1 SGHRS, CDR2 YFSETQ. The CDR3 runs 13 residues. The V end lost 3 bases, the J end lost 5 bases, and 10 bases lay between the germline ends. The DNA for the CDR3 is TGCGCCAGCAGCTCCCTTAGTCGAGATACGCAGTATTTT. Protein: CASSSLSRDTQYF.

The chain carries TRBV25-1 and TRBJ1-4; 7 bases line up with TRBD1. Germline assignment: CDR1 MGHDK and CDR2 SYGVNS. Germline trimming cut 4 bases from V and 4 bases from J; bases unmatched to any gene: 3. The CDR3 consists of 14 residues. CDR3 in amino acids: CASSGAGGNEKLFF. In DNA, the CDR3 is TGTGCCAGCAGTGGAGCAGGGGGTAATGAAAAACTGTTTTTT. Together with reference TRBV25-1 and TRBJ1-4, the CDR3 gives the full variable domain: EADIYQTPRYLVIGTGKKITLECSQTMGHDKMYWYQQDPGMELHLIHYSYGVNSTEKGDLSSESTVSRIRTEHFPLTLESARPSHTSQYLCASSGAGGNEKLFFGSGTQLSVL.

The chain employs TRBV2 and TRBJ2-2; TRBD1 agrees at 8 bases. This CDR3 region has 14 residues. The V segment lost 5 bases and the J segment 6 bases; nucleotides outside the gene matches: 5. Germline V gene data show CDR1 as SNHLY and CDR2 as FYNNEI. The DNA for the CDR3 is TGTGCCAGCAGTCGGGACAGGACGTCCGGGGAGCTGTTTTTT. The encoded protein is CASSRDRTSGELFF. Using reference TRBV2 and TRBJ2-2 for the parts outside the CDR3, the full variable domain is EPEVTQTPSHQVTQMGQEVILRCVPISNHLYFYWYRQILGQKVEFLVSFYNNEISEKSEIFDDQFSVERPDGSNFTLKIRSTKLEDSAMYFCASSRDRTSGELFFGEGSRLTVL.

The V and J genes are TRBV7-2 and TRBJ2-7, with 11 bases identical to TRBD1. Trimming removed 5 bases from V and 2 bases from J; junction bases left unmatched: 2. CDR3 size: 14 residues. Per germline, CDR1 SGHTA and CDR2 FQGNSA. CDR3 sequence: CASSRDRGTYEQYF. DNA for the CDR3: TGTGCCAGCAGCAGGGACAGGGGGACCTACGAGCAGTACTTC. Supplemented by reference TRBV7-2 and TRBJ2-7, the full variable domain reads GAGVSQSPSNKVTEKGKDVELRCDPISGHTALYWYRQSLGQGLEFLIYFQGNSAPDKSGLPSDRFSAERTGGSVSTLTIQRTQQEDSAVYLCASSRDRGTYEQYFGPGTRLTVT.

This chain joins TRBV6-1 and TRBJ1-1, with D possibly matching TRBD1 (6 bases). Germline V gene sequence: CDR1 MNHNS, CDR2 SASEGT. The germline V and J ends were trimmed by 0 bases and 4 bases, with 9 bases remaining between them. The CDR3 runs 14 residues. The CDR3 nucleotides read TGTGCCAGCAGTGAAGCGGCAGGGGTCACTGAAGCTTTCTTT. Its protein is CASSEAAGVTEAFF.

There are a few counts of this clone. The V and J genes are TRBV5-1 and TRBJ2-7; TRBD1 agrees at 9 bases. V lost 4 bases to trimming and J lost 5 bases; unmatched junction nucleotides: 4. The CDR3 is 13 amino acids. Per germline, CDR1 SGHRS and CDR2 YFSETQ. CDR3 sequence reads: CASSRDRVDEQYF. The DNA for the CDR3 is TGCGCCAGCAGCAGGGACAGGGTGGACGAGCAGTACTTC.

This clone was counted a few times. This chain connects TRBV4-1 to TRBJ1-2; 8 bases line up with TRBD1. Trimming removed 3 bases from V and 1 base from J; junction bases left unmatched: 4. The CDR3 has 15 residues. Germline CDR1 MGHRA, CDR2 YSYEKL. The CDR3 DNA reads TGCGCCAGCAGCCACCTGACAGGGGTTAACTATGGCTACACCTTC. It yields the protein CASSHLTGVNYGYTF.

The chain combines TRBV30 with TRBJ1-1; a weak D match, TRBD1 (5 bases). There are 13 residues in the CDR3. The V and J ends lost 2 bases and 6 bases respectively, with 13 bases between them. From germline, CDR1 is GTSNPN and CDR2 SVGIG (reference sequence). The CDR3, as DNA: TGTGCCTGGAGTCTCGGCGGGGGATCTGAAGCTTTCTTT. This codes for CAWSLGGGSEAFF.